The 4 T cell receptor beta chains listed next were all sequenced from one sample in a study of T cell responses to AZD1222 COVID-19 vaccine. Sequencing was performed with immunoSEQ multiplex PCR; in TCRdb, only in-frame clones are kept and a portion is missing. The sample yields 150,000 or so clones, about 87% seen once. This specimen was peripheral blood, taken on day 0 of AZD1222 vaccination. These receptors originate from an adult in good health.

The J gene is TRBJ1-6, the V gene TRBV5-4; 8 nucleotides align to TRBD1. V was clipped by 4 bases and J by 10 bases; unmatched bases: 16. CDR1 is SGHNT, CDR2 YYREEE, per germline (reference sequence). The CDR3 runs to 17 residues. The CDR3 protein is CASSASGQGAIGSPLHF. The CDR3 nucleotides read TGTGCCAGCAGCGCCTCGGGGCAGGGGGCGATTGGCTCACCCCTCCACTTT.

The sample holds one count of this clone. The V and J genes are TRBV14 and TRBJ2-5; D is unresolved. CDR3 size: 14 residues. Germline V gives CDR1 SGHDN, CDR2 FVKESK. Trimming removed 8 bases at V and 2 bases at J, with 15 bases between. CDR3: CASRGYQSQETQYF. The CDR3 region has the DNA TGTGCCAGCCGTGGGTACCAATCTCAAGAGACCCAGTACTTC.

V and J are TRBV11-2 and TRBJ2-1; D could derive from TRBD1 or TRBD2 (5 bases each). The CDR3 is 14 amino acids. The germline V gene encodes CDR1 SGHAT and CDR2 FQNNGV. Deletions cut 1 base from V and 9 bases from J, with 13 bases between. The CDR3 loop is CASSLGQARGEQFF. In DNA, the CDR3 is TGTGCCAGCAGCTTAGGGCAGGCGAGGGGTGAGCAGTTCTTC.

This clone has only one observation. The J gene is TRBJ1-6, the V gene TRBV19; the D gene is possibly TRBD1 (5 bases). The CDR3 is 15 residues long. In germline, CDR1 is LNHDA, CDR2 SQIVND (reference sequence). With 2 bases removed from V and 8 bases from J, the gap between germline ends came to 13 bases. The CDR3 DNA is TGTGCCAGTAGTATAAGCAGGGCCGATTATTCACCCCTCCACTTT. Translation: CASSISRADYSPLHF.